The 5 T cell receptor beta chains reported below all come from one sample, sequenced in a study of T cell responses to AZD1222 COVID-19 vaccine. The assay was immunoSEQ multiplex PCR, and TCRdb's table has in-frame clones only and misses some. The data show some 130,000 clones, 90% seen once. Sequencing was performed on peripheral blood, taken on day 0 of AZD1222 vaccination. The origin of the receptors is an adult in good health.

A word on this clone: Other DNA sequences in the sample encode the same CDR3. V is TRBV9 and J is TRBJ1-3; the D is unclear. CDR3 length: 12 residues. V lost 3 bases to trimming and J lost 4 bases, with 5 bases between them. Germline CDR1 reads SGDLS; CDR2 reads YYNGEE. In DNA, the CDR3 is TGTGCCAGCAGCGGTAGGGGAAACACCATATATTTT. Translation gives CASSGRGNTIYF. Together with reference TRBV9 and TRBJ1-3, the CDR3 gives the full variable domain: DSGVTQTPKHLITATGQRVTLRCSPRSGDLSVYWYQQSLDQGLQFLIQYYNGEERAKGNILERFSAQQFPDLHSELNLSSLELGDSALYFCASSGRGNTIYFGEGSWLTVV.

J is TRBJ1-1 and V is TRBV2; D is unclear. The length of the CDR3 is 12 residues. The V gene's germline CDR1 is SNHLY and CDR2 FYNNEI. Between the trimmed V and J ends, which lost 7 bases and 0 bases, there was a span of 6 bases. The CDR3, as DNA: TGTGCCAGCACAGACCTGAACACTGAAGCTTTCTTT. Residues: CASTDLNTEAFF.

The table lists this clone with a few counts. The genes are TRBV5-4 and TRBJ2-2, with D perhaps TRBD1 or TRBD2 (6 bases each). V shed 6 bases and J shed 4 bases, with 19 bases lying between them. Germline CDR1 reads SGHNT; CDR2 reads YYREEE (reference sequence). This CDR3 contains 16 residues. CDR3: CASTIGTGARTGELFF. Here the CDR3 DNA reads TGTGCCAGCACCATTGGGACGGGGGCGCGCACCGGGGAGCTGTTTTTT.

The CDR3: CASSDSGGSTYEQFF. For the CDR3, the DNA is TGTGCCAGCAGTGACAGCGGGGGATCGACCTATGAGCAGTTCTTC. The chain recombines TRBV2 with TRBJ2-1; TRBD2 matches 8 bases. With 3 bases clipped from V and 8 bases from J, the junction kept 9 bases outside the gene matches. Looked up from germline, CDR1 is SNHLY and CDR2 is FYNNEI. This CDR3 region has 15 residues.

A single count supports this clone. This chain joins TRBV5-1 and TRBJ2-3, with 11 positions matching TRBD1. The CDR3 spans 16 residues. Germline CDR1 reads SGHRS; CDR2 reads YFSETQ. V was clipped by 3 bases and J by 4 bases; unmatched bases: 7. The CDR3 region is CASSWPRGQGADTQYF. The CDR3, as DNA: TGCGCCAGCAGCTGGCCCCGGGGACAGGGGGCAGATACGCAGTATTTT.